This section outlines one T cell receptor (beta chain) sequence together with its context. This sample is part of a study of blood T cell repertoires in COVID-19. Overall study: The samples span acute and convalescent COVID-19 from the United States, Italy and Spain. T cells, B-cell-depleted T cells, or PBMCs provided the cDNA or gDNA that served as material.

As originally analysed: Amplifying reference gene primers gave estimates of nucleated cell counts. Sequencing used immunoSEQ multiplex PCR; TCRdb keeps in-frame clones, though not all of them. Clonal size and the V and J genes are those of that table, whereas D and trimming came from the DNA. The sample includes 350,000 to 450,000 clones, 85% of them seen just once. The CDR3 loop spans 16 amino acids. CDR1 and CDR2 from the germline V gene are MNHEY and SMNVEV (reference sequence). V lost 2 bases, J lost 4 bases, and 17 bases lay in between. The specimen sequenced was peripheral blood. The V call is TRBV27, the J call TRBJ1-2; D possibly corresponds to TRBD1 (5 bases). The TCR sequence derives from a woman aged 18-29 years with acute or convalescent COVID-19. CDR3 DNA sequence: TGTGCCAGCAGTTTAGGTCGGCGGGACTTTACCTATGGCTACACCTTC. Translating it yields CASSLGRRDFTYGYTF.